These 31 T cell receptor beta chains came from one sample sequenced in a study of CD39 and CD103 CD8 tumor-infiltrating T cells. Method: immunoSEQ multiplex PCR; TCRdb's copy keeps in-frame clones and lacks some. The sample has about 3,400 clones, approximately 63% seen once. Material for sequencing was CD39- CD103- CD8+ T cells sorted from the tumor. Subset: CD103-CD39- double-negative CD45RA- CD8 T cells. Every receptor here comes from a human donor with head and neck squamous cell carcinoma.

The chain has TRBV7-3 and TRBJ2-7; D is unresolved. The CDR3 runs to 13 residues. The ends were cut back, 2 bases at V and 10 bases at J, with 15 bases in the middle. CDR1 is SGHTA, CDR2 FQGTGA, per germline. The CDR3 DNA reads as TGTGCCAGCAGCTTATACCTGGGATCCAACCAGTACTTC. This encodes CASSLYLGSNQYF.

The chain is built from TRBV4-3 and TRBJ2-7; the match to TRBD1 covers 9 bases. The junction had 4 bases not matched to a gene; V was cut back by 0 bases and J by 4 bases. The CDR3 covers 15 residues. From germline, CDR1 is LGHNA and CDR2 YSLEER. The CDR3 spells CASSQDSGTGYEQYF. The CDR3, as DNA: TGCGCCAGCAGCCAAGACTCCGGGACAGGGTACGAGCAGTACTTC.

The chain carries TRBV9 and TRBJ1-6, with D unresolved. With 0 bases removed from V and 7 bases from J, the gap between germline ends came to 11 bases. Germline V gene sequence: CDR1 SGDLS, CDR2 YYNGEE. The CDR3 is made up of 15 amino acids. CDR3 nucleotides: TGTGCCAGCAGCGTAGTCTCAGGCCGCAATTCACCCCTCCACTTT. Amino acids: CASSVVSGRNSPLHF.

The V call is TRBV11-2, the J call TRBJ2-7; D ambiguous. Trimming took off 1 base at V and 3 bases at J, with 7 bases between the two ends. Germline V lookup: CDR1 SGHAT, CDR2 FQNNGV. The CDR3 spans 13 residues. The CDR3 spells CASSLGTVYEQYF. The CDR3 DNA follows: TGTGCCAGCAGCTTAGGCACAGTCTACGAGCAGTACTTC.

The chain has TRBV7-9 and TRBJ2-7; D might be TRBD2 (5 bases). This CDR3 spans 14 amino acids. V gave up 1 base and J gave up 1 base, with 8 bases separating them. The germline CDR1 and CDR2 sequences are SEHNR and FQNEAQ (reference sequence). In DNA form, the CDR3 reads TGTGCCAGCAGCTTAGAGAGGGATTCCTACGAGCAGTACTTC. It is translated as CASSLERDSYEQYF.

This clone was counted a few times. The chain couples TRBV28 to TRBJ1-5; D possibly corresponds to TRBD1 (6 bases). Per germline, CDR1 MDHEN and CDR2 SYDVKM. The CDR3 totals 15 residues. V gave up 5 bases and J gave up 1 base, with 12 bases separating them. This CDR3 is CASSPLRGSNQPQHF. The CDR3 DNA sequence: TGTGCCAGCAGTCCTCTCAGGGGAAGCAATCAGCCCCAGCATTTT.

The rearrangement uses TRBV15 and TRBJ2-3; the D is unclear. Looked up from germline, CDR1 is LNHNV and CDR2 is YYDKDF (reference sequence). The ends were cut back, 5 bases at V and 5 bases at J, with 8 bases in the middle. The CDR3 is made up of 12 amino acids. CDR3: CATSSVLDTQYF. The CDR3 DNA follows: TGTGCCACCAGCTCGGTGTTAGATACGCAGTATTTT. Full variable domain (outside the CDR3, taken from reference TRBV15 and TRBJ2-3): DAMVIQNPRYQVTQFGKPVTLSCSQTLNHNVMYWYQQKSSQAPKLLFHYYDKDFNNEADTPDNFQSRRPNTSFCFLDIRSPGLGDTAMYLCATSSVLDTQYFGPGTRLTVL.

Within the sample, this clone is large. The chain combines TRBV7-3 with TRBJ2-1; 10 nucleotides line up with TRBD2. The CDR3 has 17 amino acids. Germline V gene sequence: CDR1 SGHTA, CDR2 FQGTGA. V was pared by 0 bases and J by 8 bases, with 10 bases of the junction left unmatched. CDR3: CASSLTLSAGGLYEQFF. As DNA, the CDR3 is TGTGCCAGCAGCTTAACGTTATCAGCGGGGGGGCTGTATGAGCAGTTCTTC.

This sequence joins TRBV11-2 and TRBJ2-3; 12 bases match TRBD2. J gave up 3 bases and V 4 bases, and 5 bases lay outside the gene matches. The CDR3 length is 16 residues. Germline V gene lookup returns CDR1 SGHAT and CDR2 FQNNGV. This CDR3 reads CASSSVTSGGTDTQYF. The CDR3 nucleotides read TGTGCCAGCAGCTCGGTAACTAGCGGGGGGACAGATACGCAGTATTTT.

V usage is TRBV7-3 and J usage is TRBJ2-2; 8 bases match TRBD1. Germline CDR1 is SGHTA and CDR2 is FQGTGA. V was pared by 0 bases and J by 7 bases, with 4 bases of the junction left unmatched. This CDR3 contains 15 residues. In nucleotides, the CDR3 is TGTGCCAGCAGCTTAACTACAGGGGGAGGCGGGGAGCTGTTTTTT. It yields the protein CASSLTTGGGGELFF.

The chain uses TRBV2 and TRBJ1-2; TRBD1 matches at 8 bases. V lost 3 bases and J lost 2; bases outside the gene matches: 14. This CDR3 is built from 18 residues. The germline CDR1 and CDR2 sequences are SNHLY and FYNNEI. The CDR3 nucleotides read TGTGCCAGCAGTGACCCTACGACAGGGGACCCGAAGAACTATGGCTACACCTTC. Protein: CASSDPTTGDPKNYGYTF.

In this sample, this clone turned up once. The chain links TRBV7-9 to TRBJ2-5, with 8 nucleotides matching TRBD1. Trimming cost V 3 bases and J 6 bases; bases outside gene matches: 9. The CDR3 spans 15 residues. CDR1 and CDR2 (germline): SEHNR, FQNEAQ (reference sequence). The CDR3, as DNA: TGTGCCAGCAGCTTCGGCAGGGGGCTCCCCCAGACCCAGTACTTC. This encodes CASSFGRGLPQTQYF.

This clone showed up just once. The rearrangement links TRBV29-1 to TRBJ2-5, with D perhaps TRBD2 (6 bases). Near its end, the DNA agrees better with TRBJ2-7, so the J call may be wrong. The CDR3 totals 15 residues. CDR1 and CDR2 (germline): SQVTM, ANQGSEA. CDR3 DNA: TGCAGCGCCGGGTTTGGGGGGACGGGCGTCCACGAGCAGTACTTC. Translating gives CSAGFGGTGVHEQYF.

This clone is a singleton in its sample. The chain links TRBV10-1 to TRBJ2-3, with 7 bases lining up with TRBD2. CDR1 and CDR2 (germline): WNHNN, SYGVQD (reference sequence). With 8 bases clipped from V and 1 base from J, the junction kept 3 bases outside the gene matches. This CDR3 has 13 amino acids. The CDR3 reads CASLRGGTDTQYF. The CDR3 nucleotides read TGCGCCAGCCTCCGGGGGGGCACAGATACGCAGTATTTT.

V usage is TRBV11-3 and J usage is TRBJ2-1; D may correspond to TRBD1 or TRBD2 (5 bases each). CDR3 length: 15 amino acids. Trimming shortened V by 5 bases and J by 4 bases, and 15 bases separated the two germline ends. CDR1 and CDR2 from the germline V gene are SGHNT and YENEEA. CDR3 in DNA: TGTGCCAGCAGCCCTGGGACCTATAGGTACAATGAGCAGTTCTTC. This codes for CASSPGTYRYNEQFF.

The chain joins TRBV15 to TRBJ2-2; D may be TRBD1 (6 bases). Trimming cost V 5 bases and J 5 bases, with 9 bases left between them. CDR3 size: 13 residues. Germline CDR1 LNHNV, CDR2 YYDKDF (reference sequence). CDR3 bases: TGTGCCACCAGCCATCAGGGGACCGGGGAGCTGTTTTTT. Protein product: CATSHQGTGELFF.

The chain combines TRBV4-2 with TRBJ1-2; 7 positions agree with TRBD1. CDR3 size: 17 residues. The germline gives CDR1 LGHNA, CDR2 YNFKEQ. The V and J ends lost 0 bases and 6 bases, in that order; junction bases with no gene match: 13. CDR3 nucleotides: TGTGCCAGCAGCCAAGATCTCAGACAGGGATATTCGCATGGCTACACCTTC. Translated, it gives CASSQDLRQGYSHGYTF.

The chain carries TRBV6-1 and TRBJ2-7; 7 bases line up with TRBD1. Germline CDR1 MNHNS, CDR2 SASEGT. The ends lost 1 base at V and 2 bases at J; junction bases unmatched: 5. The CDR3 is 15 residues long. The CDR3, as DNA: TGTGCCAGCAGTGAAGTTCCAGGGGGAACCTACGAGCAGTACTTC. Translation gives CASSEVPGGTYEQYF.

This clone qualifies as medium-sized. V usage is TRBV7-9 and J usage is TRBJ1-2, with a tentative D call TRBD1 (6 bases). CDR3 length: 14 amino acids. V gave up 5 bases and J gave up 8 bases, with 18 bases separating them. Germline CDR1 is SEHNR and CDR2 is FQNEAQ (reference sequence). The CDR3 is CASSLPGHLEGYTF. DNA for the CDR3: TGTGCCAGCAGCCTCCCGGGACACCTAGAAGGCTACACCTTC.

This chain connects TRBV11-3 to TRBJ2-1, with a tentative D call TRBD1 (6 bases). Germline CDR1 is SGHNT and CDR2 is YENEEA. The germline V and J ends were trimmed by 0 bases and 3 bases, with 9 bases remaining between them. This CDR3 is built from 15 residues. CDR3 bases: TGTGCCAGCAGCTTAGACCCGACAGGCTACAATGAGCAGTTCTTC. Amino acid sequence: CASSLDPTGYNEQFF.

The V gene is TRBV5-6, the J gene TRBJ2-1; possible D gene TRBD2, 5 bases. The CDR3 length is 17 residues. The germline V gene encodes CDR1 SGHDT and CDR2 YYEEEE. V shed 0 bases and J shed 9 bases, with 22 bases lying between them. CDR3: CASSLGAGQPRFIEQFF. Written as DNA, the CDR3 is TGTGCCAGCAGCTTGGGTGCGGGCCAGCCACGGTTCATTGAGCAGTTCTTC.

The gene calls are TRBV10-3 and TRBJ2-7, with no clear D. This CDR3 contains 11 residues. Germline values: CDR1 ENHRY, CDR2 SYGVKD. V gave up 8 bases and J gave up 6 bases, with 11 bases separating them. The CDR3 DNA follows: TGTGCCATCGCTCGCGGCGGCGAGCAGTACTTC. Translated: CAIARGGEQYF.

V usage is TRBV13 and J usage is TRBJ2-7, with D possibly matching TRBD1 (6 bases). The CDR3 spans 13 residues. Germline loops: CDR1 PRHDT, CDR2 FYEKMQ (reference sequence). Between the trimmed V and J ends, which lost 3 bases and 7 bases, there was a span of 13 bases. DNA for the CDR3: TGTGCCAGCAGCTTGGGACACCGCTGGGAGCAGTACTTC. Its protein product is CASSLGHRWEQYF.

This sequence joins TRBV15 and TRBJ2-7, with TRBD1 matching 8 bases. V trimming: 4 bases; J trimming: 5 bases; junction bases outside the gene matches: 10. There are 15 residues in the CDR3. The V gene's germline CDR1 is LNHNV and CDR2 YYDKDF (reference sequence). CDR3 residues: CATSIGQGIKNEQYF. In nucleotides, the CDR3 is TGTGCCACCAGCATTGGACAGGGAATCAAGAACGAGCAGTACTTC. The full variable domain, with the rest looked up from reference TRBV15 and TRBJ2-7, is DAMVIQNPRYQVTQFGKPVTLSCSQTLNHNVMYWYQQKSSQAPKLLFHYYDKDFNNEADTPDNFQSRRPNTSFCFLDIRSPGLGDTAMYLCATSIGQGIKNEQYFGPGTRLTVT.

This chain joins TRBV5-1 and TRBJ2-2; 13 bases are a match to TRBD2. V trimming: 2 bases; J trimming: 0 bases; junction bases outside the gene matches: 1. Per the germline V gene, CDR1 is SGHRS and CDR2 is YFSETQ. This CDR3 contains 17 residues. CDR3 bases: TGCGCCAGCAGCTTTACTAGCGGGGGGGCGAACACCGGGGAGCTGTTTTTT. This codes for CASSFTSGGANTGELFF.

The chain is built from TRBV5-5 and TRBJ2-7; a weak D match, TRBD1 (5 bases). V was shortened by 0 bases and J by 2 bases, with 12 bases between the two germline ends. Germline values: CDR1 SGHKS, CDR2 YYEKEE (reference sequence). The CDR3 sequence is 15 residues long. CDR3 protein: CASSLDQGRTYEQYF. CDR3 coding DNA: TGTGCCAGCAGCTTGGATCAGGGAAGGACCTACGAGCAGTACTTC.

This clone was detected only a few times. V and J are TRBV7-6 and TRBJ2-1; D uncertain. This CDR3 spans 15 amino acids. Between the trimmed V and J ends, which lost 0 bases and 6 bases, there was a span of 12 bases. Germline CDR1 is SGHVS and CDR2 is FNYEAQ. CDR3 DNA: TGTGCCAGCAGCTTAGCCGGCATGGCGGTCAATGAGCAGTTCTTC. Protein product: CASSLAGMAVNEQFF. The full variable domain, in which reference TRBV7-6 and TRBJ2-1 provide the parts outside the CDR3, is GAGVSQSPRYKVTKRGQDVALRCDPISGHVSLYWYRQALGQGPEFLTYFNYEAQQDKSGLPNDRFSAERPEGSISTLTIQRTEQRDSAMYRCASSLAGMAVNEQFFGPGTRLTVL.

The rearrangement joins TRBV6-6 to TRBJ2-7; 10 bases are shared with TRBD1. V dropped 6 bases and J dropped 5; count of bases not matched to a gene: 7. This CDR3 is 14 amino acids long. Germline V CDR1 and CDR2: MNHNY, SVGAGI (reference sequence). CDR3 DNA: TGTGCCAGCAGCCAATGGGACAGGGGAGACGAGCAGTACTTC. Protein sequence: CASSQWDRGDEQYF.

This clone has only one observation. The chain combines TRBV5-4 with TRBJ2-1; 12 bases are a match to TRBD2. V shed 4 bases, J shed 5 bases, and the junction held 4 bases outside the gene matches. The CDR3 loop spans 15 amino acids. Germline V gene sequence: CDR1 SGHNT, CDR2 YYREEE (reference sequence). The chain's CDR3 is CASSPGTSGHNEQFF. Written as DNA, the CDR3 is TGTGCCAGCAGCCCTGGGACTAGCGGGCACAATGAGCAGTTCTTC.

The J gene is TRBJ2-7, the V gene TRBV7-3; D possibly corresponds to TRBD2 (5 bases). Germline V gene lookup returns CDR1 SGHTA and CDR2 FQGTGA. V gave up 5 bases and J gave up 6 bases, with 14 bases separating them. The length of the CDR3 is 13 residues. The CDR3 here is CASSPAPAGEQYF. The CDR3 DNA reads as TGTGCCAGCAGCCCCGCGCCCGCGGGCGAGCAGTACTTC. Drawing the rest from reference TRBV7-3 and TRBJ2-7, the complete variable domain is GAGVSQTPSNKVTEKGKYVELRCDPISGHTALYWYRQSLGQGPEFLIYFQGTGAADDSGLPNDRFFAVRPEGSVSTLKIQRTERGDSAVYLCASSPAPAGEQYFGPGTRLTVT.

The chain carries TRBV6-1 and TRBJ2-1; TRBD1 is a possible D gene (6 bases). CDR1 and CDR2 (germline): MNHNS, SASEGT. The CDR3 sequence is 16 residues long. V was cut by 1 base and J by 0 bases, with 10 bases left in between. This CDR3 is CASSEGTGFSYNEQFF. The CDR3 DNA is TGTGCCAGCAGTGAAGGTACAGGGTTCTCCTACAATGAGCAGTTCTTC.